Following are 21 T cell receptor beta chains from one sample sequenced in a study of human T cells and chemical hapten exposure. The time point was: patch test 2, 6 weeks after DPC sensitization. Treatment reported: therapeutic diphenylcyclopropenone sensitization with weekly scalp DPC. One entry per CDR3 protein results from TCRdb running MiXCR on the RACE reads. The table has more than 75,000 distinct CDR3 sequences, 10% to 13% seen once. The input for sequencing was whole blood, taken in connection with sensitization to the hapten diphenylcyclopropenone (DPC). These receptors were obtained from a woman aged 25 to 39 with alopecia areata. Some clones in this sample may be carry-over from other donors' samples.

This chain connects TRBV10-3 to TRBJ1-1; tentative D call: TRBD1 (5 bases). Looked up from germline, CDR1 is ENHRY and CDR2 is SYGVKD. The CDR3 length is 16 residues. The ends were cut back, 1 base at V and 1 base at J, with 13 bases in the middle. CDR3 amino acids: CAISEFGAARNTEAFF. The CDR3 DNA is TGTGCCATCAGTGAGTTTGGGGCGGCGAGGAACACTGAAGCTTTCTTT.

This clonotype was detected ten times or more. The rearrangement uses TRBV7-9 and TRBJ1-1; D remains unclear. The length of the CDR3 is 14 residues. Per the germline V gene, CDR1 is SEHNR and CDR2 is FQNEAQ (reference sequence). V was cut by 0 bases and J by 10 bases, with 15 bases left in between. CDR3 DNA: TGTGCCAGCAGCTTAGCGTCAGGTTTGTCAACAGCTTTCTTT. The encoded protein is CASSLASGLSTAFF.

Ten or more counts support this clonotype. J is TRBJ2-7 and V is TRBV9, with a possible D match to TRBD2 (6 bases). The CDR3 loop spans 15 amino acids. V shed 0 bases and J shed 2 bases, with 12 bases lying between them. Germline CDR1 SGDLS, CDR2 YYNGEE. The CDR3: CASSVGPSETYEQYF. CDR3 bases: TGTGCCAGCAGCGTAGGTCCTAGCGAGACCTACGAGCAGTACTTC. The variable domain in full, completed from reference TRBV9 and TRBJ2-7, reads DSGVTQTPKHLITATGQRVTLRCSPRSGDLSVYWYQQSLDQGLQFLIQYYNGEERAKGNILERFSAQQFPDLHSELNLSSLELGDSALYFCASSVGPSETYEQYFGPGTRLTVT.

This clonotype was seen ten or more times. J is TRBJ2-6 and V is TRBV7-3, with 7 positions matching TRBD1. The J segment lost 0 bases and the V segment lost 5 bases, leaving 10 bases of the junction unmatched. The germline V gene has CDR1 SGHTA and CDR2 FQGTGA. The CDR3 is 18 residues long. In DNA form, the CDR3 reads TGTGCCAGCAGCCCCCCGGGACAGTCAAACTCTGGGGCCAACGTCCTGACTTTC. It encodes CASSPPGQSNSGANVLTF.

In its sample, this clonotype was seen many times. At one of its ends the junction is not consistent with the germline gene, which may arise from a read error. V is TRBV19 and J is TRBJ2-6; 11 nucleotides match TRBD1. The CDR3 spans 16 residues. Germline assignment: CDR1 LNHDA and CDR2 SQIVND (reference sequence). The CDR3 bases are TGTGCCACTAGTCCGGGACAGGGGGCTGGGGCCAACGTCCTGACTTTC. This sequence encodes CATSPGQGAGANVLTF.

This clonotype was recorded at least ten times. The chain carries TRBV7-2 and TRBJ1-4; D unresolved. Looked up from germline, CDR1 is SGHTA and CDR2 is FQGNSA. Trimming stripped 2 bases from V and 0 bases from J, with 4 bases between. The CDR3 spans 14 residues. The CDR3: CASSLTSTNEKLFF. The CDR3 nucleotides read TGTGCCAGCAGCTTAACCTCAACTAATGAAAAACTGTTTTTT.

In its sample, this clonotype was seen many times. J is TRBJ1-3 and V is TRBV15, with D possibly TRBD1 on 5 matching bases. CDR1 and CDR2 (germline): LNHNV, YYDKDF (reference sequence). Trimming cost V 0 bases and J 0 bases, with 9 bases left between them. There are 16 residues in the CDR3. The CDR3, as DNA: TGTGCCACCAGCAGAGAGCTGACAGTCTCTGGAAACACCATATATTTT. It codes for CATSRELTVSGNTIYF.

This chain joins TRBV6-5 and TRBJ1-1; perhaps TRBD1 as D (6 bases). V lost 2 bases to trimming and J lost 11 bases, with 9 bases between them. The CDR3 runs 11 residues. Germline CDR1 is MNHEY and CDR2 is SVGAGI. In DNA form, the CDR3 reads TGTGCCAGCAGTTACCAGGGGATGGCTTTCTTT. Translated, it gives CASSYQGMAFF.

This clonotype came up many times. J is TRBJ1-1 and V is TRBV7-2; a weak D match, TRBD1 (5 bases). In germline, CDR1 is SGHTA, CDR2 FQGNSA. This CDR3 contains 14 residues. V lost 4 bases and J 4 bases, leaving 13 bases between the germline ends. CDR3 protein: CASSSGTLGTEAFF. As DNA, the CDR3 is TGTGCCAGCAGCTCCGGGACTCTGGGCACTGAAGCTTTCTTT. The full variable domain, in which reference TRBV7-2 and TRBJ1-1 provide the parts outside the CDR3, is GAGVSQSPSNKVTEKGKDVELRCDPISGHTALYWYRQSLGQGLEFLIYFQGNSAPDKSGLPSDRFSAERTGGSVSTLTIQRTQQEDSAVYLCASSSGTLGTEAFFGQGTRLTVV.

This clonotype was recorded many times. The junction departs from germline at one end; a sequencing error may be responsible. This chain joins TRBV28 and TRBJ2-1; tentative D call: TRBD1 (5 bases). Germline V gene lookup returns CDR1 MDHEN and CDR2 SYDVKM. The CDR3 sequence is 12 residues long. In nucleotides, the CDR3 is TGTGCCAGCAGTTCTTCCCCGGACACCCAAGTCTTC. It translates to CASSSSPDTQVF.

This clonotype was found many times. The V and J genes are TRBV7-9 and TRBJ1-1; D is perhaps TRBD1 (5 bases). The ends were cut back, 4 bases at V and 4 bases at J, with 16 bases in the middle. CDR3 length: 15 residues. Germline values: CDR1 SEHNR, CDR2 FQNEAQ (reference sequence). CDR3 coding DNA: TGTGCCAGCAGCTGGGGCGGAGGGGTGGGCACTGAAGCTTTCTTT. Protein product: CASSWGGGVGTEAFF.

This clonotype was seen ten or more times. The V call is TRBV2, the J call TRBJ1-5; D perhaps matches TRBD1 (5 bases). The V gene's germline CDR1 is SNHLY and CDR2 FYNNEI. CDR3 length: 13 amino acids. Trimming stripped 7 bases from V and 11 bases from J, with 18 bases between. CDR3 protein: CASMGGTSESQHF. The CDR3 DNA sequence: TGTGCCAGCATGGGGGGGACCTCGGAGTCCCAGCATTTT.

This clonotype showed up just a few times. V usage is TRBV9 and J usage is TRBJ2-5; D is uncertain. Deletions cut 0 bases from V and 5 bases from J, with 8 bases between. Germline V gene data show CDR1 as SGDLS and CDR2 as YYNGEE. The CDR3 is 13 amino acids. DNA of the CDR3: TGTGCCAGCAGCGTAGAAGGGTCCGAGACCCAGTACTTC. It yields the protein CASSVEGSETQYF.

This clonotype was recorded a few times. This chain uses TRBV5-1 with TRBJ2-7; possibly TRBD1 for D (6 bases). This CDR3 comprises 14 residues. The germline V gene has CDR1 SGHRS and CDR2 YFSETQ. The V end was cut by 0 bases, the J end by 4 bases, with 11 bases between. The CDR3 loop reads CASSLAGEGYEQYF. The DNA for the CDR3 is TGCGCCAGCAGCTTGGCAGGGGAAGGTTACGAGCAGTACTTC.

This clonotype has ten or more counts. The V gene is TRBV5-1, the J gene TRBJ1-2, with TRBD1 matching 9 bases. The length of the CDR3 is 17 residues. CDR1 is SGHRS, CDR2 YFSETQ, per germline. Losses at the gene ends were 4 bases for V and 7 bases for J; bases not matched to a gene: 17. The CDR3 spells CASSPLGQGIRGGGYTF. As DNA, the CDR3 is TGCGCCAGCAGCCCTCTGGGACAGGGTATCAGAGGAGGTGGCTACACCTTC.

The V gene is TRBV29-1, the J gene TRBJ2-7; TRBD1 aligns across 8 bases. The germline CDR1 and CDR2 sequences are SQVTM and ANQGSEA. The CDR3 length is 12 residues. Trimming took 6 bases from V and 5 from J; bases not matched to a gene: 6. The CDR3 loop is CSVVTGVDEQYF. CDR3 sequence (DNA): TGCAGCGTCGTGACAGGGGTAGACGAGCAGTACTTC.

There are a few counts of this clonotype. The chain carries TRBV28 and TRBJ1-2; D uncertain. The CDR3 is made up of 11 amino acids. Germline V gene data show CDR1 as MDHEN and CDR2 as SYDVKM. V shed 8 bases and J shed 5 bases, with 9 bases lying between them. The CDR3 DNA reads as TGTGCCAGCGGTGTTAAGTATGGCTACACCTTC. This gives the protein CASGVKYGYTF.

There are a few counts of this clonotype. This chain connects TRBV20-1 to TRBJ2-7; TRBD2 is a possible D gene (5 bases). V was clipped by 3 bases and J by 7 bases, with 16 bases between them. CDR1 and CDR2 (germline): DFQATT, SNEGSKA (reference sequence). The CDR3 consists of 13 residues. CDR3 bases: TGCAGTGCTAGGGGCAGCGGAGTGGGGGAGCAGTACTTC. The encoded protein is CSARGSGVGEQYF.

The rearrangement joins TRBV20-1 to TRBJ2-7; D ambiguous. V dropped 2 bases and J dropped 4 bases, with 3 bases sitting between them. In germline, CDR1 is DFQATT, CDR2 SNEGSKA (reference sequence). The CDR3 is 10 residues long. The CDR3 DNA sequence: TGCAGTGCTAGATCTTACGAGCAGTACTTC. Translating gives CSARSYEQYF.

The chain joins TRBV28 to TRBJ2-1; D unresolved. Trimming took 3 bases from V and 4 from J, leaving 4 bases between them. There are 12 residues in the CDR3. Germline CDR1 reads MDHEN; CDR2 reads SYDVKM. CDR3 amino acids: CASSFRYNEQFF. The CDR3 DNA reads TGTGCCAGCAGTTTCAGGTACAATGAGCAGTTCTTC. Based on the CDR3 plus reference TRBV28 and TRBJ2-1, the full variable domain is DVKVTQSSRYLVKRTGEKVFLECVQDMDHENMFWYRQDPGLGLRLIYFSYDVKMKEKGDIPEGYSVSREKKERFSLILESASTNQTSMYLCASSFRYNEQFFGPGTRLTVL.

The genes are TRBV10-3 and TRBJ1-2; perhaps TRBD1 as D (6 bases). The CDR3 runs 13 residues. V dropped 6 bases and J dropped 6 bases, with 14 bases sitting between them. The germline CDR1 and CDR2 sequences are ENHRY and SYGVKD. The CDR3 loop reads CAISVAGADGYTF. The CDR3 nucleotides are TGTGCCATCAGCGTTGCAGGGGCTGATGGCTACACCTTC.